Below, 17 T cell receptor beta chains from the same sample are listed, as sequenced in a study of T cells in Graves' hyperthyroidism and ophthalmopathy. The investigators amplified TCR beta CDR3 regions from RNA transcripts. Initially, a first-round RT-PCR of the TCR CDR3 employed the HTBI primer set. MiXCR, applied by TCRdb to the multiplex PCR reads, yields one record per CDR3 protein. The data hold under 400,000 distinct CDR3 sequences, with 18% observed a single time. The sequencing input was blood. The receptors here all came from a woman aged 40-49 years with Graves' ophthalmopathy.

This clonotype has at least ten counts. The rearrangement links TRBV12-3 or TRBV12-4 to TRBJ2-7, with D unresolved. V was pared by 3 bases and J by 0 bases, with 15 bases between. The CDR3 has 16 amino acids. The CDR3, as DNA: TGTGCCAGCAGTTTTGGCAGCCTGTCTAGCTCCTACGAGCAGTACTTC. Translation: CASSFGSLSSSYEQYF.

On this clonotype: This may arise from a read error, as a much more abundant clone is one base away. The rearrangement uses TRBV20-1 and TRBJ2-7, with TRBD1 identical over 8 bases. CDR1 DFQATT and CDR2 SNEGSKA come from the germline V gene (reference sequence). This CDR3 spans 16 amino acids. V lost 1 base to trimming and J lost 4 bases; unmatched junction nucleotides: 12. The CDR3 here is CSARGPLTRGPYEQYF. CDR3 DNA: TGCAGTGCTAGAGGTCCCTTAACCAGGGGGCCTTACGAGCAGTACTTC.

This clonotype was counted at least ten times. The chain uses TRBV27 and TRBJ1-5; D is unclear. This CDR3 has 13 amino acids. From germline, CDR1 is MNHEY and CDR2 SMNVEV (reference sequence). V was trimmed by 4 bases and J by 7 bases, leaving 11 bases between them. CDR3 protein: CASSSSYGQPQHF. CDR3 DNA: TGTGCCAGCAGTTCGTCCTATGGGCAGCCCCAGCATTTT.

In the case of this clonotype: Given a much more abundant clone one base away, this may be a read error. This chain joins TRBV6-5 and TRBJ2-5; tentatively, D is TRBD2 (6 bases). This CDR3 has 14 amino acids. CDR1 and CDR2 (germline): MNHEY, SVGAGI. The V and J ends lost 2 bases and 5 bases respectively, with 12 bases between them. In nucleotides, the CDR3 is TGTGCCAGCAGTTACGTTTCTGGGAGGGAGACCCAGTACTTC. Residues: CASSYVSGRETQYF.

This clonotype was detected ten times or more. The V and J genes are TRBV6-2 or TRBV6-3 and TRBJ2-7, with TRBD2 identical over 7 bases. V was clipped by 8 bases and J by 2 bases; unmatched bases: 15. From germline, CDR1 is MNHEY and CDR2 SVGEGT. The length of the CDR3 is 16 residues. CDR3 region: CASYPLGRGGAYEQYF. The CDR3 coding sequence is TGTGCCAGCTACCCTTTAGGGCGCGGGGGAGCCTACGAGCAGTACTTC.

This clonotype was found many times. The chain combines TRBV12-3 or TRBV12-4 with TRBJ2-7, with 7 nucleotides matching TRBD1. The CDR3 has 14 amino acids. V was clipped by 8 bases and J by 5 bases; unmatched bases: 12. As DNA, the CDR3 is TGTGCCAGCGTCCCGACAGGGTCTATCGACGAGCAGTACTTC. This sequence encodes CASVPTGSIDEQYF.

On this clonotype itself: A much larger clone differs by one base, so this may be a read error. This chain uses TRBV28 with TRBJ1-5, with D possibly matching TRBD1 (5 bases). Germline-derived CDR1 and CDR2 are MDHEN and SYDVKM. V lost 6 bases, J lost 7 bases, and 28 bases lay in between. The CDR3 spans 18 residues. This CDR3 reads CASRSPHGAAAGVQPQHF. The DNA of the CDR3 is TGTGCCAGCAGATCCCCGCATGGGGCAGCGGCTGGGGTCCAGCCCCAGCATTTT.

In its sample, this clonotype was seen many times. V usage is TRBV6-5 and J usage is TRBJ2-7; D might be TRBD1 (6 bases). Trimming removed 5 bases from V and 3 bases from J, with 11 bases in between. Per germline, CDR1 MNHEY and CDR2 SVGAGI. The CDR3 runs to 13 residues. DNA of the CDR3: TGTGCCAGCAGTAGGCAGGGGTACTACGAGCAGTACTTC. This gives the protein CASSRQGYYEQYF.

This clonotype was counted at least ten times. The CDR3 DNA follows: TGTGCCAGCAGCGTGGGGCCCCACGAGCAGTACTTC. The encoded protein is CASSVGPHEQYF. The V gene is TRBV28, the J gene TRBJ2-7, with D possibly matching TRBD1 (5 bases). Germline loops: CDR1 MDHEN, CDR2 SYDVKM. The CDR3 totals 12 residues. V lost 6 bases and J 5 bases, leaving 11 bases between the germline ends.

This clonotype was detected many times. The V gene is TRBV7-8, the J gene TRBJ2-4, with 11 positions matching TRBD2. This CDR3 contains 14 residues. The V segment lost 5 bases and the J segment 8 bases; nucleotides outside the gene matches: 5. The germline CDR1 and CDR2 sequences are SGHVS and FQNEAQ. This CDR3 reads CASSDTSGSYIQYF. The CDR3, as DNA: TGTGCCAGCAGCGACACTAGCGGGAGTTACATTCAGTACTTC.

In regard to this clonotype: A much bigger clone sits one base away, suggesting this may be a read error. V gene TRBV13 combines with J gene TRBJ2-7, with a tentative D call TRBD1 (6 bases). In germline, CDR1 is PRHDT, CDR2 FYEKMQ (reference sequence). The CDR3 is 16 amino acids. The CDR3 nucleotides read TGTGCCGGCAGCCCTAACAGGGTAGTGAGCTCCTACGAGCAGTACTTC. This sequence encodes CAGSPNRVVSSYEQYF.

This rearrangement joins TRBV2 to TRBJ1-1; D unresolved. This CDR3 has 13 residues. Germline CDR1 SNHLY, CDR2 FYNNEI. V was cut by 6 bases and J by 0 bases, with 8 bases left in between. CDR3 in DNA: TGTGCCAGCAGATGGCAGATGAACACTGAAGCTTTCTTT. This codes for CASRWQMNTEAFF. Using reference TRBV2 and TRBJ1-1 for the parts outside the CDR3, the full variable domain is EPEVTQTPSHQVTQMGQEVILRCVPISNHLYFYWYRQILGQKVEFLVSFYNNEISEKSEIFDDQFSVERPDGSNFTLKIRSTKLEDSAMYFCASRWQMNTEAFFGQGTRLTVV.

The rearrangement joins TRBV2 to TRBJ2-5; D unresolved. The CDR3 has 13 residues. Trimming took 3 bases from V and 4 from J, leaving 9 bases between them. Germline CDR1 and CDR2: SNHLY and FYNNEI. The DNA for the CDR3 is TGTGCCAGCAGTGATTGGGCTTTAGAGACCCAGTACTTC. Translated, it gives CASSDWALETQYF. The full variable domain, with the rest looked up from reference TRBV2 and TRBJ2-5, is EPEVTQTPSHQVTQMGQEVILRCVPISNHLYFYWYRQILGQKVEFLVSFYNNEISEKSEIFDDQFSVERPDGSNFTLKIRSTKLEDSAMYFCASSDWALETQYFGPGTRLLVL.

This clonotype has a count of ten or more. V and J are TRBV2 and TRBJ2-7; possibly TRBD1 for D (6 bases). There are 15 residues in the CDR3. V dropped 6 bases and J dropped 2 bases, with 17 bases sitting between them. In germline, CDR1 is SNHLY, CDR2 FYNNEI. The CDR3 loop is CASSRGRAGAYEQYF. The DNA for the CDR3 is TGTGCCAGCAGCCGGGGACGGGCAGGGGCCTACGAGCAGTACTTC.

This clonotype was detected ten times or more. CDR3 residues: CARRELLNTEAFF. The DNA for the CDR3 is TGTGCCCGACGGGAACTCTTAAACACTGAAGCTTTCTTT. The genes are TRBV30 and TRBJ1-1; D call uncertain. Germline CDR1 and CDR2: GTSNPN and SVGIG (reference sequence). V shed 8 bases and J shed 2 bases, with 15 bases lying between them. The CDR3 spans 13 residues.

About this clonotype itself: Germline and junction disagree at one end, which may indicate a read error. The chain carries TRBV30 and TRBJ2-7, with 8 bases fitting TRBD1. This CDR3 has 13 residues. Per the germline V gene, CDR1 is GTSNPN and CDR2 is SVGIG (reference sequence). The CDR3 DNA follows: TGTGCCAGGAGTGTACCAGGGGGCGACGAGCAGTACTTC. This translates into CARSVPGGDEQYF.

This clonotype was seen repeatedly, ten times or more. The chain recombines TRBV19 with TRBJ1-5; D gene ambiguous. Trimming took off 1 base at V and 0 bases at J, with 22 bases between the two ends. This CDR3 comprises 20 residues. Germline assignment: CDR1 LNHDA and CDR2 SQIVND (reference sequence). The CDR3 bases are TGTGCCAGTAGTATAGTCTGGACCACAAGAACGAGACATAGCAATCAGCCCCAGCATTTT. Amino acid sequence: CASSIVWTTRTRHSNQPQHF.